This T cell receptor beta chain was recovered during a study of monozygotic twins with inflammatory bowel disease. General observations from the study: IBD patients displayed reduced TCRbeta diversity (inverse Simpson) when set against healthy co-twins.

Phlebotomy per donor yielded a single 2.5 ml blood sample. A word on this clonotype: Antigen unknown.

Each CDR3 protein gets one entry in TCRdb, which reprocessed the 5' RACE reads and gives no DNA. The sample table includes 140,000 to 150,000 distinct CDR3 sequences. The specimen was blood. This clonotype originated in a human donor with ulcerative colitis or Crohn's disease, or a healthy co-twin of an affected twin (not recorded which).

CDR3 sequence: CASSPGQGAMNTEAFF. The J gene is TRBJ1-1, the V gene TRBV5-1; TCRdb calls TRBD1, which cannot be checked without DNA. Germline loops: CDR1 SGHRS, CDR2 YFSETQ. The CDR3 runs 16 residues.